Sequencing of this TCR beta chain was carried out in a study of cytomegalovirus exposure and HLA in healthy donors. Study details: Out of about 179 million T cells, an earlier analysis found over 100 million unique TCR beta sequences in total. Study-level results: Later on, an analysis tied under 20,000 TCR beta sequences to HLA alleles at 0.05 false discovery rate. The authors later found HLA-associated TCR beta chains more clonally expanded than equally common others. Earlier findings revealed that most TCR beta V segments proved productive either about 87% or about 30% of the time.

PCR involved 60 Vbeta and 13 Jbeta primers. TCRdb's table, derived via immunoSEQ multiplex PCR, lists solely in-frame clones and lacks some. The sample lists 130,000 or so clones; approximately 87% were seen once. A note on this clone: Its antigen is undetermined.

Germline V gene data show CDR1 as LNHNV and CDR2 as YYDKDF (reference sequence). This CDR3 is 16 amino acids long. J was trimmed by 6 bases and V by 2 bases; bases with no gene match: 8. The chain is built from TRBV15 and TRBJ2-1, with 9 bases lining up with TRBD1. The sequencing sample was made of PBMCs. This receptor was obtained from a man aged 40-49 years in good health and CMV-seronegative. As DNA, the CDR3 is TGTGCCACCAGCAGACAGGACAGGGGCATTCGCAATGAGCAGTTCTTC. Protein: CATSRQDRGIRNEQFF. The whole variable domain, remainder taken from reference TRBV15 and TRBJ2-1, is DAMVIQNPRYQVTQFGKPVTLSCSQTLNHNVMYWYQQKSSQAPKLLFHYYDKDFNNEADTPDNFQSRRPNTSFCFLDIRSPGLGDTAMYLCATSRQDRGIRNEQFFGPGTRLTVL.